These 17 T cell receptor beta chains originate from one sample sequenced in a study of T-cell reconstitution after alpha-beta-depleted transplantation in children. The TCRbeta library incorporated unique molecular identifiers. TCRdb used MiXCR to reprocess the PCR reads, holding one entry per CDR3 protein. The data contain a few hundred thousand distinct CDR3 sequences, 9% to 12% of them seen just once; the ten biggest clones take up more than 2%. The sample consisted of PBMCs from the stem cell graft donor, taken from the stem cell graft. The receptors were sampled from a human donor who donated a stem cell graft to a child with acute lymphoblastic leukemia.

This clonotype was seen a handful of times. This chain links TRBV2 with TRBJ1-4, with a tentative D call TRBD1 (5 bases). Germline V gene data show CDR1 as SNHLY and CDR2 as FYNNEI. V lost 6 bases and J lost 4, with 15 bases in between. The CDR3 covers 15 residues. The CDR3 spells CASRPGLLLNEKLFF. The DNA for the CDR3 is TGTGCCAGCAGACCGGGACTGCTACTTAATGAAAAACTGTTTTTT. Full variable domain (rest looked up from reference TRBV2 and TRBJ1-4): EPEVTQTPSHQVTQMGQEVILRCVPISNHLYFYWYRQILGQKVEFLVSFYNNEISEKSEIFDDQFSVERPDGSNFTLKIRSTKLEDSAMYFCASRPGLLLNEKLFFGSGTQLSVL.

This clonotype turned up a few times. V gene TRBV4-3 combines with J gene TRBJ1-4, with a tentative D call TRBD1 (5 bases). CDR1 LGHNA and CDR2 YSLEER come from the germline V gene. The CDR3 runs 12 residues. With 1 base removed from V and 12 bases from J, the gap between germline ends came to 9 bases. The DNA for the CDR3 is TGCGCCAGCAGCCAAGGGTTGACAGAACTGTTTTTT. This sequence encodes CASSQGLTELFF.

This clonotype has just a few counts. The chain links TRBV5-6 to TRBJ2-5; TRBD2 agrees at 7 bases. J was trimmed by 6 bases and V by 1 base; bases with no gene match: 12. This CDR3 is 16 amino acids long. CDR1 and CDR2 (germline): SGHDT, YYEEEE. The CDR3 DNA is TGTGCCAGCAGCTTGACTCGATCGGGAGGAGACAAGACCCAGTACTTC. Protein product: CASSLTRSGGDKTQYF. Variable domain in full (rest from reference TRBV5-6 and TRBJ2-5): DAGVTQSPTHLIKTRGQQVTLRCSPKSGHDTVSWYQQALGQGPQFIFQYYEEEERQRGNFPDRFSGHQFPNYSSELNVNALLLGDSALYLCASSLTRSGGDKTQYFGPGTRLLVL.

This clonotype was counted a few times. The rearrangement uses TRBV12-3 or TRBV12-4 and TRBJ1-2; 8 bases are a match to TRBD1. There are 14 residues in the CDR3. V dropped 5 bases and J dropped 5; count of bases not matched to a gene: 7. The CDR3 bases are TGTGCCAGCAGTCTTATTCGGACAGGGTATGGCTACACCTTC. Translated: CASSLIRTGYGYTF.

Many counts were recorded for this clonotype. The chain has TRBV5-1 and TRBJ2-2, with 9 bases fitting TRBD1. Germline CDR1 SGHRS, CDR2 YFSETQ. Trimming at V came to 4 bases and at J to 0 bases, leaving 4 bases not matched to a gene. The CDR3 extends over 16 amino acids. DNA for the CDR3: TGCGCCAGCAGCCCCGGACAGGGGCCGAACACCGGGGAGCTGTTTTTT. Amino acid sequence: CASSPGQGPNTGELFF.

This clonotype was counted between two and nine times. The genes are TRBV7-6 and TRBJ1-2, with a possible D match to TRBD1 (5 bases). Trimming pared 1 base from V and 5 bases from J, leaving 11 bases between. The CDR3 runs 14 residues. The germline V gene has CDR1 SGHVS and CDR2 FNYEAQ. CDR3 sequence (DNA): TGTGCCAGCAGCTTAGTGCGGGGACCTTATGGCTACACCTTC. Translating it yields CASSLVRGPYGYTF.

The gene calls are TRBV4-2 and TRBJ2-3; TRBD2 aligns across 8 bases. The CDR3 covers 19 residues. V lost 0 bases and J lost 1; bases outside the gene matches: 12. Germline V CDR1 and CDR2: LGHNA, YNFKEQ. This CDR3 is CASSQDPPRAGGGTDTQYF. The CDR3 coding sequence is TGTGCCAGCAGCCAAGATCCCCCCCGCGCGGGAGGAGGCACAGATACGCAGTATTTT.

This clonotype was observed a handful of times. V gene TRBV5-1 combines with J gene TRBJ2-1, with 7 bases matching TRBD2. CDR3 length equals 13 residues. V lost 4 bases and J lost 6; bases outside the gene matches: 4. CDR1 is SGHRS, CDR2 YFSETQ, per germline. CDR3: CASSIGRGNEQFF. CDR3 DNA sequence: TGCGCCAGCAGCATTGGGAGGGGCAATGAGCAGTTCTTC.

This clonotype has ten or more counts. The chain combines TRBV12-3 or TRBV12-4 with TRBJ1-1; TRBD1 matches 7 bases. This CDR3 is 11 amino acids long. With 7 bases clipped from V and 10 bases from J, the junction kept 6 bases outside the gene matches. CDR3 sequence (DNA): TGTGCCAGCACTGACAGGGACAGAGCTTTCTTT. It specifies CASTDRDRAFF.

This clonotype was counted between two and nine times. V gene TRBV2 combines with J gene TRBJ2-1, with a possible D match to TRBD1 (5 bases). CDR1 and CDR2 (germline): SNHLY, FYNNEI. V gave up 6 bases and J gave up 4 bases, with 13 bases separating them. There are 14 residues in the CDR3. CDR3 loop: CASSPETGYNEQFF. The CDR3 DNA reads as TGTGCCAGCAGCCCAGAAACAGGTTACAATGAGCAGTTCTTC.

This CDR3 reads CSAGTFTVNSPLHF. Written as DNA, the CDR3 is TGCAGTGCTGGTACCTTTACAGTGAATTCACCCCTCCACTTT. The chain is built from TRBV20-1 and TRBJ1-6; D is unresolved. The CDR3 extends over 14 amino acids. Germline values: CDR1 DFQATT, CDR2 SNEGSKA (reference sequence). Between the trimmed V and J ends, which lost 5 bases and 7 bases, there was a span of 15 bases.

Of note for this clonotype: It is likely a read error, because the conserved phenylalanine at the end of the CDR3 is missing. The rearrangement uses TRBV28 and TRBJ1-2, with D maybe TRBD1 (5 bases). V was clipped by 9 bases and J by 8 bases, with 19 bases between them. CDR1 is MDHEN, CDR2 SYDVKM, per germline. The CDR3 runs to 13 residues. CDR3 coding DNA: TGTGCCAGTTACTTCCGGGACCAAGAGGGCTACACCATC. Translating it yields CASYFRDQEGYTI.

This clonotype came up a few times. CDR3 amino acids: CASSSRGGQGSYEQYF. The CDR3 nucleotides are TGTGCCAGCAGCTCAAGAGGGGGACAGGGGTCCTACGAGCAGTACTTC. The chain recombines TRBV7-9 with TRBJ2-7, with 10 bases lining up with TRBD1. V lost 4 bases to trimming and J lost 1 base; unmatched junction nucleotides: 7. The CDR3 has 16 residues. Per the germline V gene, CDR1 is SEHNR and CDR2 is FQNEAQ (reference sequence).

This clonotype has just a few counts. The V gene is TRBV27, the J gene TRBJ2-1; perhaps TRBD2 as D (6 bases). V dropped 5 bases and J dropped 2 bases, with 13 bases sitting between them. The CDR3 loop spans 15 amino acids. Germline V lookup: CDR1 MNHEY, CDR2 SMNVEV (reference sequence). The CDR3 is CASSTAGFTYNEQFF. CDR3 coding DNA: TGTGCCAGCAGTACGGCGGGATTCACCTACAATGAGCAGTTCTTC.

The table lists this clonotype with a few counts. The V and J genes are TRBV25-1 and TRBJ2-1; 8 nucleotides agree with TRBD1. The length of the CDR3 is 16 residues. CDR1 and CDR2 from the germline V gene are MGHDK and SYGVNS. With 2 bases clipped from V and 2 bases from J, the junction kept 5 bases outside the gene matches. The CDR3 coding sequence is TGTGCCAGCAGTGAACAAGGACAGGGTCCCTACAATGAGCAGTTCTTC. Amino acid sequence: CASSEQGQGPYNEQFF.

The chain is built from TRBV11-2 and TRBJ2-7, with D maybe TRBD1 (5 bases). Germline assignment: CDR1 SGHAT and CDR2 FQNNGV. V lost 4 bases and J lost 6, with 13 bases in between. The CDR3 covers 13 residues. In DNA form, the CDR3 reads TGTGCCAGCAGCTCCGTGACAGTCCCCGAGCAGTACTTC. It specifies CASSSVTVPEQYF.

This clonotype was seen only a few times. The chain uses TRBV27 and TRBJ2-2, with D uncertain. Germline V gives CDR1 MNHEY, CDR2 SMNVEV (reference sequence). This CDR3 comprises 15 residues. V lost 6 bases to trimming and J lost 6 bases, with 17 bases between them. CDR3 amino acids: CASRIRSTVPGELFF. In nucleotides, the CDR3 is TGTGCCAGCAGAATTCGGAGTACGGTCCCCGGGGAGCTGTTTTTT.